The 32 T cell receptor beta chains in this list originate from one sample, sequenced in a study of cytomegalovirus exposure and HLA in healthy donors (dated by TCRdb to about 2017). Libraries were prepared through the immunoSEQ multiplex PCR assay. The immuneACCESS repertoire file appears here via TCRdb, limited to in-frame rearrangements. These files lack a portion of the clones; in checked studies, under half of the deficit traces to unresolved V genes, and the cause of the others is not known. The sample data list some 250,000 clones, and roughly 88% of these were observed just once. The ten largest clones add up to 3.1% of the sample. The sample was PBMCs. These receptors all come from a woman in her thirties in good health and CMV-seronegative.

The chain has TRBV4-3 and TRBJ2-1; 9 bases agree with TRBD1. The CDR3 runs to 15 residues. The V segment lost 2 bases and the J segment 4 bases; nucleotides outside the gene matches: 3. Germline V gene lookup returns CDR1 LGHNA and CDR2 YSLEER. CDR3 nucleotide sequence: TGCGCCAGCAGCCAAACAGGGGGCTCGTACAATGAGCAGTTCTTC. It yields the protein CASSQTGGSYNEQFF.

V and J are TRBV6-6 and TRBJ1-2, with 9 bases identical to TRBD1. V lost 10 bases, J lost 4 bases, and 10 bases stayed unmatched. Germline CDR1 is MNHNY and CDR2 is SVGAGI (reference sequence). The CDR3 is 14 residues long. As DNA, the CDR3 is TGTGCCACCTCCTACAGGGGGCAGGTCTATGGCTACACCTTC. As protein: CATSYRGQVYGYTF.

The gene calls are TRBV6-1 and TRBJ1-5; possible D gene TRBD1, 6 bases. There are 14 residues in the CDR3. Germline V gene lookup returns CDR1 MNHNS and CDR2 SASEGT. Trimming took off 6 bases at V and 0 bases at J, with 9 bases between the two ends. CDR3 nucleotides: TGTGCCAGCAGCAGGGGTTTTAGCAATCAGCCCCAGCATTTT. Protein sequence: CASSRGFSNQPQHF.

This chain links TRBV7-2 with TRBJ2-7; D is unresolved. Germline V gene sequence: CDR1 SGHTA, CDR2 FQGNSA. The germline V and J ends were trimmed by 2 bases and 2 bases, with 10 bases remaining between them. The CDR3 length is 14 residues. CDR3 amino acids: CASSLLVRAYEQYF. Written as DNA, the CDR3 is TGTGCCAGCAGCTTACTGGTCCGGGCCTACGAGCAGTACTTC.

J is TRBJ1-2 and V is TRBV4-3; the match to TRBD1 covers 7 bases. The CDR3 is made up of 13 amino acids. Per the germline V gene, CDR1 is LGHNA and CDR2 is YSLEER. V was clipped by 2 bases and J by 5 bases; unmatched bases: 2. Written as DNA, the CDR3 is TGCGCCAGCAGCCAACGACAGGGTTATGGCTACACCTTC. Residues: CASSQRQGYGYTF.

In nucleotides, the CDR3 is TGTGCCAGCAGTGACTCGTTCGGGGAGACCCAGTACTTC. Protein: CASSDSFGETQYF. The chain joins TRBV6-4 to TRBJ2-5; no definite D call. V was clipped by 0 bases and J by 5 bases, with 7 bases between them. The CDR3 has 13 residues. CDR1 is MRHNA, CDR2 SNTAGT, per germline.

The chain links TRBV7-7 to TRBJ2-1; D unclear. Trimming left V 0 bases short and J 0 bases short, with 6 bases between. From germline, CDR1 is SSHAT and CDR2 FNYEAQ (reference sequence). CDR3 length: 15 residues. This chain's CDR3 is CASSLAPSSYNEQFF. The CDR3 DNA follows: TGTGCCAGCAGCTTAGCCCCCAGCTCCTACAATGAGCAGTTCTTC.

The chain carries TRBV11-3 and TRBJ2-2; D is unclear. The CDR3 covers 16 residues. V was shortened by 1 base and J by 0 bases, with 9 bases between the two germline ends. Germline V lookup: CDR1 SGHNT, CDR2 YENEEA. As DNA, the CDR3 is TGTGCCAGCAGCTTAGGATCGCGGTCGAACACCGGGGAGCTGTTTTTT. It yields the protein CASSLGSRSNTGELFF.

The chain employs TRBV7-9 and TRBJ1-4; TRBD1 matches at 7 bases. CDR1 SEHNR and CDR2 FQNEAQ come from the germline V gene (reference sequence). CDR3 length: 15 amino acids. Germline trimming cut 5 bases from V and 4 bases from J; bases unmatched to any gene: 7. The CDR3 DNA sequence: TGTGCCAGCAGCCCGTACAGGGGAAATAATGAAAAACTGTTTTTT. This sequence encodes CASSPYRGNNEKLFF.

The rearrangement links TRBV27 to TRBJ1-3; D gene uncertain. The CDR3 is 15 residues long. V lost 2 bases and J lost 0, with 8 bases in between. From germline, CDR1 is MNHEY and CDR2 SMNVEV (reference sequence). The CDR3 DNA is TGTGCCAGCAGTTTAATGGGAAACTCTGGAAACACCATATATTTT. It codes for CASSLMGNSGNTIYF.

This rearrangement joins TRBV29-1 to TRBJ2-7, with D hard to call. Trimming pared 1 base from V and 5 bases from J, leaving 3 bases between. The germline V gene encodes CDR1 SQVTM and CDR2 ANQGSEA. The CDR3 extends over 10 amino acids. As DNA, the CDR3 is TGCAGCGTTGAAGTGGACGAGCAGTACTTC. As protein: CSVEVDEQYF.

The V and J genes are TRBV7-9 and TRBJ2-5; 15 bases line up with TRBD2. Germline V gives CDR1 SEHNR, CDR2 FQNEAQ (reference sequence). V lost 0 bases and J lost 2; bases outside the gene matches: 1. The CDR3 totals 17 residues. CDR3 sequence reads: CASSLAGLAGGQETQYF. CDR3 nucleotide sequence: TGTGCCAGCAGCTTAGCGGGACTAGCGGGAGGACAAGAGACCCAGTACTTC.

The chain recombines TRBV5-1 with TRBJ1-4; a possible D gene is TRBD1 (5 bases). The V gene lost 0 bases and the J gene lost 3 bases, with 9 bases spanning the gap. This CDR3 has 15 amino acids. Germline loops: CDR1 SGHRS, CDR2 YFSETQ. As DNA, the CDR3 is TGCGCCAGCAGCTTGGCCGGGACGGCTAATGAAAAACTGTTTTTT. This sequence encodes CASSLAGTANEKLFF.

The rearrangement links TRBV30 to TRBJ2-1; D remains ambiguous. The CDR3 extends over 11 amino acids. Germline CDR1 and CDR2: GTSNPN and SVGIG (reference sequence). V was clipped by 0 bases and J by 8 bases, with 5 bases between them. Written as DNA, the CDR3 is TGTGCCTGGAGTGTTGTCTATGAGCAGTTCTTC. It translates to CAWSVVYEQFF.

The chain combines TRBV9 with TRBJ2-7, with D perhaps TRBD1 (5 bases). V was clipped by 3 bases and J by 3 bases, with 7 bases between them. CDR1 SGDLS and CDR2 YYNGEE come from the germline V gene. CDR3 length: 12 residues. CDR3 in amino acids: CASSGGNYEQYF. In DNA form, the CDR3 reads TGTGCCAGCAGCGGGGGCAACTACGAGCAGTACTTC.

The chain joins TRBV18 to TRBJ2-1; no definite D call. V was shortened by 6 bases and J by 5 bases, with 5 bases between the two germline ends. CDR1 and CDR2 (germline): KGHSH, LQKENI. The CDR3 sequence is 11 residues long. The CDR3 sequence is CASSQDNEQFF. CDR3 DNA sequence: TGTGCCAGCTCCCAAGACAATGAGCAGTTCTTC.

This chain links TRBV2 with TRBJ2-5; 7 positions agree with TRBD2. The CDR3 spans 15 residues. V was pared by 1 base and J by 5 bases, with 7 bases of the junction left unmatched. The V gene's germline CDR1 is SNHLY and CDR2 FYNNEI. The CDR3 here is CASSEEAGAPETQYF. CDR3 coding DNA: TGTGCCAGCAGTGAAGAGGCGGGAGCCCCCGAGACCCAGTACTTC.

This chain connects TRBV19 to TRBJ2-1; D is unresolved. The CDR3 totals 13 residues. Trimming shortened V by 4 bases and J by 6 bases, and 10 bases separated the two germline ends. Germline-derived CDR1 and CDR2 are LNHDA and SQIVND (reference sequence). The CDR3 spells CASSSRAINEQFF. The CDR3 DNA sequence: TGTGCCAGTAGTAGTAGGGCTATCAATGAGCAGTTCTTC.

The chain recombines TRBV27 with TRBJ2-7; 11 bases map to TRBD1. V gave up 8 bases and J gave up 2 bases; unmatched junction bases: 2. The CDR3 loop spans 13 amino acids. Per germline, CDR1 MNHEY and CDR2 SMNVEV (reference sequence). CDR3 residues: CASGGQGAYEQYF. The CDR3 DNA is TGTGCCAGCGGGGGACAGGGGGCCTACGAGCAGTACTTC.

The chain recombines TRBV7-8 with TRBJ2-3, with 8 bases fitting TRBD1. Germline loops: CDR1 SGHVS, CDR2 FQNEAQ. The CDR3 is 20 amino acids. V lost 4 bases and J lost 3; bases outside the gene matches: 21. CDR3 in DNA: TGTGCCAGCAGCTCCATCGCCCTACCACCAGGGGGCGCCCGTACAGATACGCAGTATTTT. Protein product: CASSSIALPPGGARTDTQYF.

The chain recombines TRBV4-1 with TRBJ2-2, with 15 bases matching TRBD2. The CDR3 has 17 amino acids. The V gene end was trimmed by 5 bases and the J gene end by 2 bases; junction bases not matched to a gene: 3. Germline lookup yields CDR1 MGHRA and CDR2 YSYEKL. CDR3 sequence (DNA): TGCGCCAGCAGCGCGGGACTAGCGGGAGGAAACACCGGGGAGCTGTTTTTT. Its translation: CASSAGLAGGNTGELFF.

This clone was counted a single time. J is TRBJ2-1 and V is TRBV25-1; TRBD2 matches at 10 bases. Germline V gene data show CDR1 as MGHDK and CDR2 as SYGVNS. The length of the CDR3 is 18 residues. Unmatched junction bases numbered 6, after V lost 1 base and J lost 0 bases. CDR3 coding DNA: TGTGCCAGCAGTGAATCGGGGACTAGCGAGAGCTCCTACAATGAGCAGTTCTTC. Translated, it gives CASSESGTSESSYNEQFF. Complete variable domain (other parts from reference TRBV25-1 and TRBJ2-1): EADIYQTPRYLVIGTGKKITLECSQTMGHDKMYWYQQDPGMELHLIHYSYGVNSTEKGDLSSESTVSRIRTEHFPLTLESARPSHTSQYLCASSESGTSESSYNEQFFGPGTRLTVL.

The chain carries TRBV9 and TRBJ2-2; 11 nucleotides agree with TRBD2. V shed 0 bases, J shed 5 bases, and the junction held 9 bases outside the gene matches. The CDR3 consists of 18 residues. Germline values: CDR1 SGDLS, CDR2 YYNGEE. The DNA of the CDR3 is TGTGCCAGCAGCGTAGCCCTAGCGGGAGGTCTGGGGACCGGGGAGCTGTTTTTT. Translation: CASSVALAGGLGTGELFF.

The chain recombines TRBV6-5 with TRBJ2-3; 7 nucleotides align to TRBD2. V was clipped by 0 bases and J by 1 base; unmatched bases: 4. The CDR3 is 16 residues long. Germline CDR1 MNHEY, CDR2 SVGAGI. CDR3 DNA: TGTGCCAGCAGTTACTCGACGGGAGGCGGCACAGATACGCAGTATTTT. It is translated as CASSYSTGGGTDTQYF.

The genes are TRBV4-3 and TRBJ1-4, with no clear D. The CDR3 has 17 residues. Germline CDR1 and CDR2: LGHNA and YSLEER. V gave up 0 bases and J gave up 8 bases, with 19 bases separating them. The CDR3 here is CASSQDSTTRSTEKLFF. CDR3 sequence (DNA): TGCGCCAGCAGCCAAGATTCGACGACGAGAAGTACCGAAAAACTGTTTTTT.

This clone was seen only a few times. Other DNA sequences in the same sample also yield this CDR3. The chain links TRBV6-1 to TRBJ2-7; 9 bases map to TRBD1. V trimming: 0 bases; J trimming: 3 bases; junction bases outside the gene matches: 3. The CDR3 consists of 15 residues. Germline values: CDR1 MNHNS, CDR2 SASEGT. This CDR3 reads CASSEATGGSYEQYF. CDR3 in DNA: TGTGCCAGCAGTGAAGCGACAGGGGGTAGCTACGAGCAGTACTTC.

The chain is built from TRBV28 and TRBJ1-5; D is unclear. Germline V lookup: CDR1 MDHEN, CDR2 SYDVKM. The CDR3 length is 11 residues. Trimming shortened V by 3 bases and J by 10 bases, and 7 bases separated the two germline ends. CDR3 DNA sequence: TGTGCCAGCAGTTTTTCGCCTCCCCAGCATTTT. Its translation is CASSFSPPQHF.

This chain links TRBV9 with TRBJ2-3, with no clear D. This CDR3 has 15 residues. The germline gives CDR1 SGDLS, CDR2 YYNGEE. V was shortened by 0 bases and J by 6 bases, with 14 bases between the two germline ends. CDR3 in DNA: TGTGCCAGCAGCGTAGAGGGCTCGTGGGCGGATACGCAGTATTTT. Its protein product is CASSVEGSWADTQYF.

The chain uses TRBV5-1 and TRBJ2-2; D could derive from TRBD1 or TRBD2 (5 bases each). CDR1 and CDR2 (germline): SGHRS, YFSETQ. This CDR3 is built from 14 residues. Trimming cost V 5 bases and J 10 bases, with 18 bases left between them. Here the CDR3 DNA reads TGCGCCAGCAGTTCCGGGACGTCGAACATGGAGCTGTTTTTT. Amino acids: CASSSGTSNMELFF.

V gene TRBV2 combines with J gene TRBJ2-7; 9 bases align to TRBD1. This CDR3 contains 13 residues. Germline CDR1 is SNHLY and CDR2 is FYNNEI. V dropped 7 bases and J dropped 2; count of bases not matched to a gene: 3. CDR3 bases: TGTGCCAGCACCCGACAGGGGGCCTACGAGCAGTACTTC. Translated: CASTRQGAYEQYF.

The CDR3 reads CSVDGQGYEQFF. CDR3 sequence (DNA): TGCAGCGTTGACGGACAGGGCTATGAGCAGTTCTTC. The chain employs TRBV29-1 and TRBJ2-1, with TRBD1 identical over 8 bases. Germline lookup yields CDR1 SQVTM and CDR2 ANQGSEA. V lost 3 bases, J lost 8 bases, and 3 bases stayed unmatched. CDR3 length: 12 residues.

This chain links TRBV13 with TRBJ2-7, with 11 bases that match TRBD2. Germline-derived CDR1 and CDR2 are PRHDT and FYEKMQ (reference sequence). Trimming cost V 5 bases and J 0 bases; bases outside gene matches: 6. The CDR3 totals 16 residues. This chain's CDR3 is CASSPGLAGPSYEQYF. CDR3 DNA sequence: TGTGCCAGCAGCCCAGGACTAGCGGGCCCCTCCTACGAGCAGTACTTC.